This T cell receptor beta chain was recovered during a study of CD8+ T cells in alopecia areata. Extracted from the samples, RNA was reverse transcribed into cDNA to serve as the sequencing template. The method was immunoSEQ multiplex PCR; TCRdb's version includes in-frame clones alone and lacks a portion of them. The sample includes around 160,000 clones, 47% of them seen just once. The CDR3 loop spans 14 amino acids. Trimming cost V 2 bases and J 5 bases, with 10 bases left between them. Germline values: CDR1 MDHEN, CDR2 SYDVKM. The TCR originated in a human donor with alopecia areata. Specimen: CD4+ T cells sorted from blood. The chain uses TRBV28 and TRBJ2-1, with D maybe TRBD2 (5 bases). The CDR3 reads CASSLLPGDNEQFF. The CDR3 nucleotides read TGTGCCAGCAGTTTACTACCCGGGGACAATGAGCAGTTCTTC.